This passage covers 10 T cell receptor beta chains from one sample sequenced in a study of tumor-infiltrating lymphocytes in oesophageal squamous cell carcinoma. Via MiXCR, TCRdb re-called the PCR reads, giving one row per CDR3 protein. The sample has about 21,000 distinct CDR3 sequences; around two fifths are singletons. Sequencing used esophageal tumor tissue. These receptors were taken from a male donor with esophageal squamous cell carcinoma.

This sequence joins TRBV7-2 and TRBJ2-4, with a possible D match to TRBD1 (6 bases). TRBJ2-1 matches the DNA end more closely, so the J call is doubtful. Germline values: CDR1 SGHTA, CDR2 FQGNSA. The CDR3 extends over 13 amino acids. CDR3 loop: CASSLRTANEQFF. In DNA, the CDR3 is TGTGCCAGCAGCCTGCGGACAGCGAATGAGCAGTTCTTC.

The V call is TRBV6-6, the J call TRBJ2-3; D is possibly TRBD2 (5 bases). V dropped 6 bases and J dropped 4 bases, with 17 bases sitting between them. This CDR3 comprises 15 residues. Per the germline V gene, CDR1 is MNHNY and CDR2 is SVGAGI (reference sequence). The chain's CDR3 is CASSTKVAGPDTQYF. The CDR3 DNA is TGTGCCAGCAGCACAAAGGTGGCGGGTCCAGATACGCAGTATTTT.

V usage is TRBV11-1 and J usage is TRBJ2-1; D is tentatively TRBD1 or TRBD2 (5 bases each). Trimming took off 6 bases at V and 13 bases at J, with 16 bases between the two ends. Germline V gene data show CDR1 as SGHAT and CDR2 as FQDESV (reference sequence). The CDR3 runs 12 residues. CDR3 protein: CASREEERGQFF. In DNA form, the CDR3 reads TGTGCCAGCAGGGAGGAGGAAAGGGGACAGTTCTTC.

This clonotype came up many times. J is TRBJ1-4 and V is TRBV6-1; D gene uncertain. V was clipped by 5 bases and J by 7 bases, with 14 bases between them. This CDR3 comprises 14 residues. Germline CDR1 and CDR2: MNHNS and SASEGT. The CDR3 nucleotides read TGTGCCAGCAGTCGGACGTCAACAAGTGAAAAACTGTTTTTT. This codes for CASSRTSTSEKLFF.

This clonotype was seen repeatedly, ten times or more. CDR3 DNA sequence: TGTGCCAGCAGCTCCACAGGGGGAATGGCTGAAGCTTTCTTT. Protein product: CASSSTGGMAEAFF. V is TRBV7-9 and J is TRBJ1-1; 8 positions agree with TRBD1. Germline loops: CDR1 SEHNR, CDR2 FQNEAQ (reference sequence). Germline trimming cut 4 bases from V and 6 bases from J; bases unmatched to any gene: 7. The CDR3 totals 14 residues.

The chain employs TRBV9 and TRBJ1-2; D is perhaps TRBD1 (5 bases). The germline CDR1 and CDR2 sequences are SGDLS and YYNGEE. Trimming took off 0 bases at V and 4 bases at J, with 10 bases between the two ends. This CDR3 comprises 14 residues. As DNA, the CDR3 is TGTGCCAGCAGCGTAGGAGGGGAGGGCTATGGCTACACCTTC. Protein sequence: CASSVGGEGYGYTF.

This clonotype appeared many times. The chain links TRBV7-9 to TRBJ1-5; D may be TRBD1 (5 bases). Germline loops: CDR1 SEHNR, CDR2 FQNEAQ (reference sequence). Trimming cost V 1 base and J 2 bases, with 12 bases left between them. CDR3 length equals 16 residues. CDR3 nucleotides: TGTGCCAGCAGCTTAGGGGCCGGGGCGGGCAATCAGCCCCAGCATTTT. It codes for CASSLGAGAGNQPQHF.

This clonotype was counted between two and nine times. The CDR3 reads CASSLVWGNQPQHF. The DNA of the CDR3 is TGTGCCAGCAGCTTAGTGTGGGGCAATCAGCCCCAGCATTTT. J is TRBJ1-5 and V is TRBV7-2; no clear D. Germline loops: CDR1 SGHTA, CDR2 FQGNSA. This CDR3 spans 14 amino acids. V was cut by 1 base and J by 2 bases, with 6 bases left in between.

V gene TRBV4-2 combines with J gene TRBJ1-2, with 8 bases lining up with TRBD1. Germline V lookup: CDR1 LGHNA, CDR2 YNFKEQ. Trimming cost V 4 bases and J 8 bases; bases outside gene matches: 12. The CDR3 has 15 amino acids. CDR3 bases: TGTGCCAGCAGCCCGGGACAGGCCCAGACAGGGGGCTACACCTTC. As protein: CASSPGQAQTGGYTF.

This clonotype was recorded only once. Because the CDR3 is missing its conserved closing phenylalanine or tryptophan, this is likely a read error. The DNA is left out, because the CDR3 cannot be placed on it with certainty; the CDR3 is given as TCRdb lists it. The genes are TRBV18 and TRBJ2-7; the table names TRBD1, a call not compared with the DNA. Germline loops: CDR1 KGHSH, CDR2 LQKENI. The CDR3 is made up of 15 amino acids, end residues included. The CDR3 sequence: CASSPRQDLEQYFGS.